One sample yielded the 10 T cell receptor beta chains listed below, sequenced in a study of blood T cell repertoires in COVID-19 (dated by TCRdb to about 2020). Library preparation was by the immunoSEQ multiplex PCR assay. What TCRdb holds here is the immuneACCESS table cut down to in-frame rearrangements. Part of the clones is not present; checked against another copy, under half of the missing clones reflect an unresolved V gene, and the others are unexplained. The sample data list under 300,000 clones, and roughly four fifths of these were observed just once. The top ten hold roughly 3.1% of the sample. Material: PBMCs or T cells enriched from blood (not recorded which). The receptors come from a man in his fifties or sixties who had recovered from COVID-19.

The V and J genes are TRBV18 and TRBJ2-7, with 8 bases matching TRBD2. Germline-derived CDR1 and CDR2 are KGHSH and LQKENI. The V segment lost 1 base and the J segment 5 bases; nucleotides outside the gene matches: 4. The CDR3 runs to 14 residues. Here the CDR3 DNA reads TGTGCCAGCTCACCACGCGGGGGGTCGGACGAGCAGTACTTC. Its protein product is CASSPRGGSDEQYF.

The chain uses TRBV10-1 and TRBJ1-2; 7 bases match TRBD1. There are 16 residues in the CDR3. Germline CDR1 and CDR2: WNHNN and SYGVQD (reference sequence). The V and J ends lost 6 bases and 7 bases, in that order; junction bases with no gene match: 17. The DNA for the CDR3 is TGCGCCAGCAGACCTGACAGGGATGTTCGAGTAGGTGGCTACACCTTC. Its translation is CASRPDRDVRVGGYTF.

The chain couples TRBV5-8 to TRBJ2-2; D possibly corresponds to TRBD2 (6 bases). Germline V CDR1 and CDR2: SGHTS, YDEGEE. This CDR3 region has 17 residues. Trimming shortened V by 4 bases and J by 0 bases, and 16 bases separated the two germline ends. CDR3 region: CASSRGDFFANTGELFF. CDR3 in DNA: TGTGCCAGCAGCCGTGGGGACTTTTTTGCGAACACCGGGGAGCTGTTTTTT.

The chain links TRBV19 to TRBJ2-7; TRBD1 matches at 8 bases. The CDR3 sequence is 14 residues long. Trimming took 8 bases from V and 2 from J; bases not matched to a gene: 8. Germline CDR1 and CDR2: LNHDA and SQIVND (reference sequence). As DNA, the CDR3 is TGTGCCAGTGTATCCGGGACAGGTCCCTACGAGCAGTACTTC. Protein sequence: CASVSGTGPYEQYF.

The chain couples TRBV27 to TRBJ1-1; D ambiguous. This CDR3 comprises 14 residues. Germline CDR1 is MNHEY and CDR2 is SMNVEV (reference sequence). V dropped 6 bases and J dropped 5 bases, with 16 bases sitting between them. CDR3 loop: CASSRELMGTEAFF. Written as DNA, the CDR3 is TGTGCCAGCAGCCGGGAGTTAATGGGTACTGAAGCTTTCTTT.

This clone came up a few times. The rearrangement links TRBV19 to TRBJ2-1, with 12 bases matching TRBD2. The CDR3 totals 16 residues. Germline CDR1 and CDR2: LNHDA and SQIVND (reference sequence). The junction had 8 bases not matched to a gene; V was cut back by 7 bases and J by 4 bases. CDR3 nucleotides: TGTGCCAGTAATCGGAACCTAGCGGGAGGGTACAATGAGCAGTTCTTC. This gives the protein CASNRNLAGGYNEQFF.

The genes are TRBV5-8 and TRBJ2-5, with 10 bases that match TRBD2. In germline, CDR1 is SGHTS, CDR2 YDEGEE. J gave up 5 bases and V 2 bases, and 12 bases lay outside the gene matches. This CDR3 has 17 amino acids. The CDR3 nucleotides read TGTGCCAGCAGCTTAGGGGCTAGCGGGGGCCCCGGGGAGACCCAGTACTTC. Amino acids: CASSLGASGGPGETQYF.

V is TRBV7-3 and J is TRBJ2-1; D gene uncertain. The CDR3 totals 13 residues. The V gene's germline CDR1 is SGHTA and CDR2 FQGTGA. Trimming took 2 bases from V and 5 from J, leaving 7 bases between them. The CDR3 spells CASSLSVNNEQFF. The CDR3 nucleotides are TGTGCCAGCAGCTTATCCGTAAACAATGAGCAGTTCTTC.

This clone was detected a few times. Written as DNA, the CDR3 is TGCGCCAGCAGCCCGGCGCAGGGGAACAGTTCACCCCTCCACTTT. This sequence encodes CASSPAQGNSSPLHF. The V call is TRBV5-1, the J call TRBJ1-6, with D possibly matching TRBD1 (6 bases). Germline V gene lookup returns CDR1 SGHRS and CDR2 YFSETQ. The CDR3 consists of 15 residues. Trimming removed 4 bases at V and 9 bases at J, with 17 bases between.

This clone is a singleton in its sample. CDR3 region: CASSFTGTSGPRGGELFF. The CDR3 coding sequence is TGTGCCAGCAGCTTTACCGGGACTAGCGGGCCCCGGGGCGGGGAGCTGTTTTTT. The chain is built from TRBV9 and TRBJ2-2; 12 nucleotides line up with TRBD2. CDR3 length: 18 residues. Germline loops: CDR1 SGDLS, CDR2 YYNGEE. The V segment lost 4 bases and the J segment 7 bases; nucleotides outside the gene matches: 14.